The 30 T cell receptor beta chains below were found in one sample sequenced in a study of cytomegalovirus exposure and HLA in healthy donors. Primers included in the PCR were 60 Vbeta and 13 Jbeta primers. Repertoires were generated with immunoSEQ multiplex PCR, while TCRdb's copy carries only in-frame clones and drops some. The data contain over 80,000 clones, about 66% of them singletons. Material for sequencing was PBMCs. All receptors derive from a boy between 10 and 17 years old in good health and CMV-seropositive.

The chain uses TRBV5-1 and TRBJ1-1; D is possibly TRBD1 (5 bases). CDR3 size: 16 residues. Trimming took 0 bases from V and 6 from J, leaving 18 bases between them. CDR1 is SGHRS and CDR2 is YFSETQ in the germline V gene. CDR3 DNA: TGCGCCAGCAGCTTGGTGTCAGGGCGGGGGAGGGCTGAAGCTTTCTTT. Encoded protein: CASSLVSGRGRAEAFF.

The chain employs TRBV29-1 and TRBJ1-5; tentatively, D is TRBD1 (6 bases). Germline CDR1 SQVTM, CDR2 ANQGSEA. The CDR3 contains 15 residues. The CDR3 loop reads CAVRGAGGGNQPQHF. For the CDR3, the DNA is TGCGCGGTACGGGGGGCGGGGGGAGGCAATCAGCCCCAGCATTTT.

This clone has only a few counts. Here the CDR3 DNA reads TGCGCCAGCAGCTTGATCACCAGAAGCTACGAGCAGTACTTC. Translated: CASSLITRSYEQYF. The V gene is TRBV5-1, the J gene TRBJ2-7; D not certain. This CDR3 region has 14 residues. CDR1 is SGHRS, CDR2 YFSETQ, per germline. V shed 1 base and J shed 3 bases, with 11 bases lying between them.

This clone has more than one count but fewer than ten. V usage is TRBV29-1 and J usage is TRBJ1-2; 10 bases line up with TRBD1. Germline values: CDR1 SQVTM, CDR2 ANQGSEA. Trimming at V came to 5 bases and at J to 10 bases, leaving 7 bases not matched to a gene. The CDR3 runs to 12 residues. The CDR3 spells CSVYRDRGVYTF. The CDR3 DNA follows: TGCAGCGTTTACCGGGACAGGGGAGTCTACACCTTC.

The chain employs TRBV27 and TRBJ1-5; unclear D gene. CDR1 MNHEY and CDR2 SMNVEV come from the germline V gene (reference sequence). This CDR3 has 15 residues. V was cut by 4 bases and J by 2 bases, with 12 bases left in between. In nucleotides, the CDR3 is TGTGCCAGCAGTTATCGGTTTGGTGGCAATCAGCCCCAGCATTTT. Amino acids: CASSYRFGGNQPQHF.

This chain links TRBV10-1 with TRBJ1-1; 7 positions agree with TRBD1. The CDR3 runs 13 residues. V lost 6 bases, J lost 1 base, and 2 bases stayed unmatched. CDR1 is WNHNN, CDR2 SYGVQD, per germline (reference sequence). The CDR3 nucleotides are TGCGCCAGCAGCCGGGACAGGAACACTGAAGCTTTCTTT. It is translated as CASSRDRNTEAFF.

This clone was detected a few times. This chain links TRBV19 with TRBJ1-5; D not certain. V lost 3 bases and J lost 1, with 13 bases in between. The CDR3 is made up of 16 amino acids. Germline CDR1 and CDR2: LNHDA and SQIVND (reference sequence). CDR3: CASSIAQTGSNQPQHF. CDR3 DNA: TGTGCCAGTAGTATTGCGCAGACTGGGAGCAATCAGCCCCAGCATTTT.

This clone was seen a single time. The gene calls are TRBV29-1 and TRBJ2-3; D is perhaps TRBD1 (5 bases). The CDR3 runs 12 residues. Trimming pared 5 bases from V and 5 bases from J, leaving 11 bases between. The germline V gene encodes CDR1 SQVTM and CDR2 ANQGSEA. The CDR3 region has the DNA TGCAGCGTTCTCCAGGGCGAAGATACGCAGTATTTT. Its translation is CSVLQGEDTQYF.

The chain joins TRBV7-9 to TRBJ2-6, with 8 bases aligning to TRBD1. The CDR3 is made up of 18 amino acids. Looked up from germline, CDR1 is SEHNR and CDR2 is FQNEAQ (reference sequence). The V gene end was trimmed by 3 bases and the J gene end by 0 bases; junction bases not matched to a gene: 7. The CDR3 bases are TGTGCCAGCAGCTTGGGGACAGGCGGATTCTCTGGGGCCAACGTCCTGACTTTC. This codes for CASSLGTGGFSGANVLTF.

This chain connects TRBV4-1 to TRBJ2-1; perhaps TRBD2 as D (7 bases). The germline V gene encodes CDR1 MGHRA and CDR2 YSYEKL. The CDR3 is made up of 13 amino acids. Deletions cut 2 bases from V and 8 bases from J, with 10 bases between. The CDR3 loop reads CASSQRGGDEQFF. The CDR3 DNA sequence: TGCGCCAGCAGCCAAAGGGGGGGCGATGAGCAGTTCTTC.

The rearrangement links TRBV4-1 to TRBJ1-6; D is uncertain. Trimming took off 8 bases at V and 9 bases at J, with 17 bases between the two ends. The CDR3 length is 14 residues. Germline CDR1 reads MGHRA; CDR2 reads YSYEKL. CDR3 region: CASRPRGVSSPLHF. DNA for the CDR3: TGCGCCAGCCGCCCCCGGGGAGTCAGTTCACCCCTCCACTTT.

The chain links TRBV9 to TRBJ2-7; 8 bases match TRBD2. The V gene end was trimmed by 4 bases and the J gene end by 3 bases; junction bases not matched to a gene: 9. Germline-derived CDR1 and CDR2 are SGDLS and YYNGEE. The CDR3 is 15 residues long. Written as DNA, the CDR3 is TGTGCCAGCAGCCCCGAGGCGGGAGGTTTCTACGAGCAGTACTTC. Protein sequence: CASSPEAGGFYEQYF.

The V and J genes are TRBV25-1 and TRBJ2-7, with D possibly TRBD1 on 5 matching bases. V lost 7 bases and J lost 9, with 13 bases in between. The CDR3 loop spans 11 amino acids. Germline V gene lookup returns CDR1 MGHDK and CDR2 SYGVNS. The CDR3: CASTYQGRQYF. CDR3 DNA sequence: TGTGCCAGCACCTACCAGGGCAGGCAGTACTTC.

There are a few counts of this clone. The rearrangement links TRBV5-1 to TRBJ2-6; TRBD1 matches at 9 bases. The V and J ends lost 0 bases and 0 bases, in that order; junction bases with no gene match: 13. The length of the CDR3 is 21 residues. In germline, CDR1 is SGHRS, CDR2 YFSETQ. CDR3 nucleotides: TGCGCCAGCAGCTTGGCCGCTCGAGGGACAGGGATCGACTCTGGGGCCAACGTCCTGACTTTC. It is translated as CASSLAARGTGIDSGANVLTF.

Of note for this clone: The DNA is left out, because the CDR3 cannot be placed on it with certainty; the CDR3 is given as TCRdb lists it. J is TRBJ1-6 and V is TRBV27; TRBD1 is taken as the D call from the table, unchecked against the DNA. Per germline, CDR1 MNHEY and CDR2 SMNVEV (reference sequence). A total of 15 residues make up the CDR3, ends included. The CDR3 here is CASSLWGQGNSPLNF.

The table lists this clone with a few counts. The chain employs TRBV20-1 and TRBJ1-1, with D perhaps TRBD1 (6 bases). V was pared by 5 bases and J by 3 bases, with 7 bases between. CDR1 and CDR2 (germline): DFQATT, SNEGSKA (reference sequence). The CDR3 spans 11 residues. CDR3 in DNA: TGCAGTGCTTGGACAGACACTGAAGCTTTCTTT. Translation: CSAWTDTEAFF.

This clone was observed a handful of times. The V gene is TRBV11-2, the J gene TRBJ2-3, with D possibly matching TRBD2 (6 bases). With 0 bases removed from V and 3 bases from J, the gap between germline ends came to 16 bases. This CDR3 spans 17 amino acids. Germline V gene lookup returns CDR1 SGHAT and CDR2 FQNNGV. The CDR3 region is CASSLDSQVRGTDTQYF. CDR3 nucleotide sequence: TGTGCCAGCAGCTTAGATTCCCAGGTACGGGGGACAGATACGCAGTATTTT. Combining the CDR3 with reference TRBV11-2 and TRBJ2-3 gives the whole variable domain EAGVAQSPRYKIIEKRQSVAFWCNPISGHATLYWYQQILGQGPKLLIQFQNNGVVDDSQLPKDRFSAERLKGVDSTLKIQPAKLEDSAVYLCASSLDSQVRGTDTQYFGPGTRLTVL.

The J gene is TRBJ2-6, the V gene TRBV9; 7 nucleotides agree with TRBD1. J gave up 0 bases and V 6 bases, and 3 bases lay outside the gene matches. The germline V gene encodes CDR1 SGDLS and CDR2 YYNGEE. The CDR3 has 15 amino acids. The DNA of the CDR3 is TGTGCCAGCAAGGGACAGATCTCTGGGGCCAACGTCCTGACTTTC. This encodes CASKGQISGANVLTF.

This sequence joins TRBV6-5 and TRBJ1-1; D gene uncertain. This CDR3 is 12 amino acids long. V gave up 4 bases and J gave up 6 bases, with 9 bases separating them. From germline, CDR1 is MNHEY and CDR2 SVGAGI. For the CDR3, the DNA is TGTGCCAGCAGTTCTCGCTTAGCTGAAGCTTTCTTT. It encodes CASSSRLAEAFF.

V is TRBV10-2 and J is TRBJ2-7, with D hard to call. Germline-derived CDR1 and CDR2 are WSHSY and SAAADI. The V gene lost 5 bases and the J gene lost 6 bases, with 8 bases spanning the gap. The CDR3 loop spans 11 amino acids. CDR3 DNA: TGCGCCAGCAGTCCGACTGGCGAGCAGTACTTC. The encoded protein is CASSPTGEQYF.

The V call is TRBV7-9, the J call TRBJ2-3, with 8 nucleotides matching TRBD1. With 7 bases clipped from V and 1 base from J, the junction kept 7 bases outside the gene matches. Germline CDR1 and CDR2: SEHNR and FQNEAQ (reference sequence). The CDR3 extends over 15 amino acids. The chain's CDR3 is CASTPEGQGTDTQYF. The CDR3 region has the DNA TGTGCCAGCACCCCAGAGGGACAGGGCACAGATACGCAGTATTTT.

V gene TRBV5-1 combines with J gene TRBJ1-4, with D hard to call. The CDR3 runs to 13 residues. Trimming stripped 4 bases from V and 7 bases from J, with 11 bases between. From germline, CDR1 is SGHRS and CDR2 YFSETQ. CDR3 region: CASSPRRSEKLFF. CDR3 coding DNA: TGCGCCAGCAGCCCGCGAAGGAGTGAAAAACTGTTTTTT.

The chain joins TRBV5-4 to TRBJ1-1; maybe TRBD1 (6 bases). V lost 4 bases to trimming and J lost 3 bases, with 16 bases between them. This CDR3 has 15 amino acids. Germline V lookup: CDR1 SGHNT, CDR2 YYREEE (reference sequence). DNA of the CDR3: TGTGCCAGCAGCATTCCCAGGGGTACAGACACTGAAGCTTTCTTT. Translation gives CASSIPRGTDTEAFF.

The V gene is TRBV9, the J gene TRBJ2-7; 7 bases map to TRBD1. Germline CDR1 SGDLS, CDR2 YYNGEE. V was pared by 4 bases and J by 2 bases, with 12 bases of the junction left unmatched. The CDR3 loop spans 16 amino acids. The DNA for the CDR3 is TGTGCCAGCAGCCCGCGACAGGGTGGGGGAACCTACGAGCAGTACTTC. It encodes CASSPRQGGGTYEQYF. The whole variable domain, filled in from reference TRBV9 and TRBJ2-7, reads DSGVTQTPKHLITATGQRVTLRCSPRSGDLSVYWYQQSLDQGLQFLIQYYNGEERAKGNILERFSAQQFPDLHSELNLSSLELGDSALYFCASSPRQGGGTYEQYFGPGTRLTVT.

V is TRBV5-1 and J is TRBJ2-5, with a tentative D call TRBD1 (5 bases). This CDR3 is 13 amino acids long. The germline V gene encodes CDR1 SGHRS and CDR2 YFSETQ. The V end was cut by 5 bases, the J end by 4 bases, with 12 bases between. In DNA, the CDR3 is TGCGCCAGCAGTTTTGGGGCTTTAGAGACCCAGTACTTC. It translates to CASSFGALETQYF.

The rearrangement joins TRBV7-9 to TRBJ1-3, with D uncertain. Trimming removed 1 base from V and 0 bases from J, with 10 bases in between. The CDR3 contains 16 residues. CDR1 and CDR2 (germline): SEHNR, FQNEAQ (reference sequence). The CDR3, as DNA: TGTGCCAGCAGCTTAGGAGCGCAATCCTCTGGAAACACCATATATTTT. Protein product: CASSLGAQSSGNTIYF. Drawing the rest from reference TRBV7-9 and TRBJ1-3, the complete variable domain is DTGVSQNPRHKITKRGQNVTFRCDPISEHNRLYWYRQTLGQGPEFLTYFQNEAQLEKSRLLSDRFSAERPKGSFSTLEIQRTEQGDSAMYLCASSLGAQSSGNTIYFGEGSWLTVV.

The V and J genes are TRBV15 and TRBJ1-1; D may be TRBD1 (6 bases). The germline CDR1 and CDR2 sequences are LNHNV and YYDKDF (reference sequence). The CDR3 consists of 14 residues. Trimming left V 5 bases short and J 10 bases short, with 20 bases between. CDR3 in amino acids: CATSPRGGVGGAFF. CDR3 DNA: TGTGCCACCAGCCCTAGAGGGGGGGTCGGTGGAGCTTTCTTT.

This clone was counted a few times. The V call is TRBV4-1, the J call TRBJ1-1; 8 bases line up with TRBD1. This CDR3 contains 15 residues. Germline V lookup: CDR1 MGHRA, CDR2 YSYEKL. The V and J ends lost 2 bases and 4 bases, in that order; junction bases with no gene match: 6. CDR3 in amino acids: CASSQFGQGVTEAFF. In DNA, the CDR3 is TGCGCCAGCAGCCAATTCGGACAGGGCGTCACTGAAGCTTTCTTT.

This chain links TRBV7-9 with TRBJ1-1, with 8 bases that match TRBD1. Per germline, CDR1 SEHNR and CDR2 FQNEAQ (reference sequence). CDR3 length: 16 amino acids. The trim removed 5 bases at V and 1 base at J, leaving 9 bases unmatched. CDR3 sequence reads: CASSHDSGTGNTEAFF. Written as DNA, the CDR3 is TGTGCCAGCAGCCATGATTCCGGGACAGGGAACACTGAAGCTTTCTTT.

The CDR3 loop is CASSSSSGIVVNTEAFF. DNA for the CDR3: TGTGCCAGCAGTTCATCCTCGGGGATTGTCGTGAACACTGAAGCTTTCTTT. The chain couples TRBV27 to TRBJ1-1; no firm D call. Germline CDR1 is MNHEY and CDR2 is SMNVEV (reference sequence). This CDR3 has 17 amino acids. Trimming removed 4 bases from V and 0 bases from J, with 18 bases in between.